The next 3 T cell receptor beta chains were all read from a single sample in a study of T cell repertoires in cytomegalovirus infection. For these receptors, no antigen is known. Each CDR3 protein is one row after TCRdb ran MiXCR on the reads. The sample yields about 120,000 distinct CDR3 sequences, about 30% seen once. Sequencing used CD8+ T cells from cultured PBMCs, obtained from culture after CMV antigen stimulation. Receptors were obtained from a human donor in good health (CMV status not recorded). Some clones in this sample may be carry-over from other donors' samples.

A few counts support this clonotype. J is TRBJ2-1 and V is TRBV7-2, with 7 bases aligning to TRBD1. The V gene's germline CDR1 is SGHTA and CDR2 FQGNSA. This CDR3 region has 15 residues. With 4 bases clipped from V and 0 bases from J, the junction kept 3 bases outside the gene matches. Here the CDR3 reads CASSSPGGSYNEQFF. DNA of the CDR3: TGTGCCAGCAGCTCCCCAGGGGGCTCCTACAATGAGCAGTTCTTC. Full variable domain (remainder filled in from reference TRBV7-2 and TRBJ2-1): GAGVSQSPSNKVTEKGKDVELRCDPISGHTALYWYRQSLGQGLEFLIYFQGNSAPDKSGLPSDRFSAERTGGSVSTLTIQRTQQEDSAVYLCASSSPGGSYNEQFFGPGTRLTVL.

This clonotype has only a few counts. The V call is TRBV7-8, the J call TRBJ2-5, with 9 positions matching TRBD2. The CDR3 runs 15 residues. The germline V gene has CDR1 SGHVS and CDR2 FQNEAQ. V lost 1 base to trimming and J lost 4 bases; unmatched junction nucleotides: 4. The DNA for the CDR3 is TGTGCCAGCAGCTTAGGGCTAGCGGGGACAGAGACCCAGTACTTC. Its translation: CASSLGLAGTETQYF.

Ten or more counts support this clonotype. The chain uses TRBV10-3 and TRBJ2-2; D remains unclear. The CDR3 spans 16 residues. V lost 0 bases, J lost 4 bases, and 12 bases lay in between. Germline assignment: CDR1 ENHRY and CDR2 SYGVKD. CDR3: CAISESVRVGTGELFF. CDR3 nucleotides: TGTGCCATCAGTGAGTCGGTTCGGGTCGGCACCGGGGAGCTGTTTTTT.